One and the same sample provided the 30 T cell receptor beta chains below, sequenced in a study of cytomegalovirus exposure and HLA in healthy donors. Primers: 60 Vbeta forward and 13 Jbeta reverse. Assay used: immunoSEQ multiplex PCR; TCRdb lists only in-frame clones, some missing. The repertoire includes 130,000 or so clones, approximately 80% of them detected once, and under 5% sits in the top ten. Sequencing input: PBMCs. These receptors were collected from a male donor in good health and CMV-seropositive.

The rearrangement joins TRBV6-4 to TRBJ2-2, with TRBD1 as a possible D gene (5 bases). V shed 6 bases and J shed 6 bases, with 11 bases lying between them. Germline lookup yields CDR1 MRHNA and CDR2 SNTAGT. There are 13 residues in the CDR3. CDR3: CASRPRGSGELFF. CDR3 DNA: TGTGCCAGCAGGCCTAGGGGTTCCGGGGAGCTGTTTTTT.

This clone was detected once. The chain recombines TRBV28 with TRBJ1-6; 8 positions match TRBD1. V lost 4 bases and J lost 10; bases outside the gene matches: 9. This CDR3 has 15 residues. Per germline, CDR1 MDHEN and CDR2 SYDVKM. CDR3 nucleotides: TGTGCCAGCAGTTCACTTGACAGGGACAGGTCACCCCTCCACTTT. It encodes CASSSLDRDRSPLHF.

CDR3 sequence: CATKGRGQQPQHF. DNA of the CDR3: TGTGCCACTAAGGGCAGGGGGCAACAGCCCCAGCATTTT. The V call is TRBV19, the J call TRBJ1-5, with 8 bases aligning to TRBD1. Looked up from germline, CDR1 is LNHDA and CDR2 is SQIVND (reference sequence). CDR3 length equals 13 residues. V was clipped by 10 bases and J by 7 bases; unmatched bases: 9. The variable domain in full, with the rest retrieved from reference TRBV19 and TRBJ1-5, is DGGITQSPKYLFRKEGQNVTLSCEQNLNHDAMYWYRQDPGQGLRLIYYSQIVNDFQKGDIAEGYSVSREKKESFPLTVTSAQKNPTAFYLCATKGRGQQPQHFGDGTRLSIL.

This chain links TRBV5-4 with TRBJ2-1; 9 bases are shared with TRBD1. J lost 6 bases, V lost 4 bases, and 8 bases had no gene match. This CDR3 has 15 residues. The germline CDR1 and CDR2 sequences are SGHNT and YYREEE (reference sequence). In DNA, the CDR3 is TGTGCCAGCAGCGCGACAGGGGGATTTTTCAATGAGCAGTTCTTC. Translating gives CASSATGGFFNEQFF.

The rearrangement links TRBV13 to TRBJ2-7; weak D call: TRBD1 (5 bases). CDR3 length: 15 amino acids. Deletions cut 5 bases from V and 0 bases from J, with 14 bases between. Germline loops: CDR1 PRHDT, CDR2 FYEKMQ (reference sequence). The CDR3 nucleotides read TGTGCCAGCAGCCCCGGGTCAGGGCCCTCCTACGAGCAGTACTTC. This sequence encodes CASSPGSGPSYEQYF.

This chain uses TRBV6-5 with TRBJ2-7; 11 bases fit TRBD2. In germline, CDR1 is MNHEY, CDR2 SVGAGI. This CDR3 has 14 residues. With 10 bases clipped from V and 2 bases from J, the junction kept 7 bases outside the gene matches. CDR3 coding DNA: TGTGCCACCTCTACTAGCGGGAGACCCTACGAGCAGTACTTC. This encodes CATSTSGRPYEQYF.

This sequence joins TRBV4-1 and TRBJ1-6; no clear D. Trimming removed 0 bases from V and 11 bases from J, with 17 bases in between. The CDR3 is made up of 16 amino acids. The germline gives CDR1 MGHRA, CDR2 YSYEKL. CDR3 in amino acids: CASSQDGGNLLAPLHF. CDR3 nucleotide sequence: TGCGCCAGCAGCCAAGATGGAGGGAATTTGTTAGCACCCCTCCACTTT.

This rearrangement joins TRBV19 to TRBJ2-1; perhaps TRBD2 as D (5 bases). Trimming removed 3 bases at V and 10 bases at J, with 19 bases between. The CDR3 spans 15 residues. Germline CDR1 is LNHDA and CDR2 is SQIVND (reference sequence). The CDR3: CASSMLANLQREQFF. The CDR3 DNA reads as TGTGCCAGTAGTATGCTAGCTAATCTACAAAGAGAGCAGTTCTTC.

This clone was seen a single time. The V call is TRBV15, the J call TRBJ1-1, with a tentative D call TRBD1 (5 bases). The CDR3 runs to 13 residues. V was trimmed by 1 base and J by 11 bases, leaving 14 bases between them. CDR1 is LNHNV, CDR2 YYDKDF, per germline (reference sequence). This CDR3 is CATSRAPRARAFF. The CDR3 coding sequence is TGTGCCACCAGCAGAGCGCCCAGGGCGCGCGCTTTCTTT.

CDR3 nucleotides: TGTGCCAGCAGTCTCCAGACAGGCCGCTACGAGCAGTACTTC. Amino acid sequence: CASSLQTGRYEQYF. J is TRBJ2-7 and V is TRBV27; D may be TRBD1 (6 bases). The V and J ends lost 5 bases and 3 bases respectively, with 14 bases between them. In germline, CDR1 is MNHEY, CDR2 SMNVEV (reference sequence). The CDR3 has 14 residues.

The chain's CDR3 is CASSSKGAPNTEAFF. The DNA for the CDR3 is TGTGCCAGCAGCTCGAAAGGGGCCCCGAACACTGAAGCTTTCTTT. V and J are TRBV5-4 and TRBJ1-1, with a tentative D call TRBD1 (5 bases). CDR1 and CDR2 (germline): SGHNT, YYREEE (reference sequence). The CDR3 spans 15 residues. The V end lost 3 bases, the J end lost 1 base, and 13 bases lay between the germline ends.

A few counts support this clone. The gene calls are TRBV18 and TRBJ2-1; possible D gene TRBD2, 5 bases. This CDR3 contains 13 residues. Germline V gene lookup returns CDR1 KGHSH and CDR2 LQKENI. V gave up 3 bases and J gave up 5 bases, with 8 bases separating them. Here the CDR3 reads CASSPARDNEQFF. The CDR3 DNA is TGTGCCAGCTCACCCGCGAGGGACAATGAGCAGTTCTTC.

This chain's CDR3 is CASSSSGRELFF. CDR3 bases: TGTGCCAGCAGCTCCTCCGGTAGGGAGCTGTTTTTT. The chain employs TRBV7-3 and TRBJ2-2; no clear D. V dropped 4 bases and J dropped 9 bases, with 9 bases sitting between them. The length of the CDR3 is 12 residues. Germline V gives CDR1 SGHTA, CDR2 FQGTGA.

Only a few counts were recorded for this clone. This chain links TRBV7-8 with TRBJ2-5; 9 bases match TRBD2. This CDR3 is 16 amino acids long. CDR1 is SGHVS, CDR2 FQNEAQ, per germline. The V gene end was trimmed by 3 bases and the J gene end by 5 bases; junction bases not matched to a gene: 10. Here the CDR3 DNA reads TGTGCCAGCAGCTTTGGGAGCGGGGGGCGGGAGGAGACCCAGTACTTC. Residues: CASSFGSGGREETQYF.

The chain has TRBV6-1 and TRBJ1-2; tentative D call: TRBD1 (6 bases). This CDR3 is built from 15 residues. The germline CDR1 and CDR2 sequences are MNHNS and SASEGT. V lost 0 bases, J lost 5 bases, and 13 bases lay in between. CDR3 bases: TGTGCCAGCAGTGAAGCGGGCAGGGGATCTTATGGCTACACCTTC. Its translation is CASSEAGRGSYGYTF.

V gene TRBV4-1 combines with J gene TRBJ2-4; TRBD1 agrees at 8 bases. The CDR3 is made up of 14 amino acids. CDR1 and CDR2 (germline): MGHRA, YSYEKL. V was clipped by 0 bases and J by 12 bases; unmatched bases: 7. CDR3 sequence reads: CASSQDRGLYSQYF. The CDR3 coding sequence is TGCGCCAGCAGCCAAGACAGGGGGCTATACAGTCAGTACTTC.

The chain joins TRBV6-1 to TRBJ2-5; 12 bases map to TRBD1. In germline, CDR1 is MNHNS, CDR2 SASEGT. The CDR3 consists of 17 residues. V was clipped by 3 bases and J by 5 bases; unmatched bases: 10. The CDR3 sequence is CASSETAGTGGRETQYF. As DNA, the CDR3 is TGTGCCAGCAGTGAGACGGCCGGGACAGGGGGCCGGGAGACCCAGTACTTC.

This chain links TRBV7-9 with TRBJ2-3; 11 bases fit TRBD2. The CDR3 length is 17 residues. CDR1 and CDR2 (germline): SEHNR, FQNEAQ (reference sequence). The ends lost 5 bases at V and 5 bases at J; junction bases unmatched: 12. The CDR3: CASSPLLAGAGLDTQYF. The CDR3 DNA reads as TGTGCCAGCAGCCCCTTACTAGCGGGAGCTGGGTTAGATACGCAGTATTTT.

V is TRBV7-9 and J is TRBJ1-1, with 8 bases that match TRBD1. V lost 5 bases, J lost 6 bases, and 8 bases stayed unmatched. The CDR3 runs 14 residues. The V gene's germline CDR1 is SEHNR and CDR2 FQNEAQ (reference sequence). Here the CDR3 reads CASSQLDRAPEAFF. The CDR3 DNA follows: TGTGCCAGCAGCCAGCTGGACAGGGCCCCTGAAGCTTTCTTT.

This clone was recorded a few times. The chain combines TRBV6-6 with TRBJ1-4; D is ambiguous. Trimming cost V 6 bases and J 11 bases, with 13 bases left between them. Germline V gene sequence: CDR1 MNHNY, CDR2 SVGAGI (reference sequence). This CDR3 has 12 amino acids. CDR3: CASSLDAEKLFF. The DNA for the CDR3 is TGTGCCAGCAGCCTAGACGCTGAGAAACTGTTTTTT.

The chain joins TRBV6-4 to TRBJ2-1; TRBD2 might be the D (6 bases). The germline CDR1 and CDR2 sequences are MRHNA and SNTAGT. Trimming pared 2 bases from V and 0 bases from J, leaving 11 bases between. This CDR3 region has 16 residues. Here the CDR3 reads CASSDTKTSSYNEQFF. The DNA of the CDR3 is TGTGCCAGCAGTGACACCAAGACTAGCTCCTACAATGAGCAGTTCTTC.

The chain's CDR3 is CASSLPGVTDTQYF. The CDR3 DNA reads TGTGCCAGCAGCCTCCCCGGGGTGACGGATACGCAGTATTTT. This chain uses TRBV2 with TRBJ2-3, with D possibly TRBD2 on 5 matching bases. Per the germline V gene, CDR1 is SNHLY and CDR2 is FYNNEI. The V and J ends lost 6 bases and 6 bases respectively, with 16 bases between them. The CDR3 consists of 14 residues.

The chain recombines TRBV4-1 with TRBJ1-2, with 7 nucleotides matching TRBD1. Per germline, CDR1 MGHRA and CDR2 YSYEKL. The V gene end was trimmed by 3 bases and the J gene end by 4 bases; junction bases not matched to a gene: 5. The CDR3 contains 14 residues. The CDR3 DNA reads TGCGCCAGCAGCCAGGAGGGACAGCGCTATGGCTACACCTTC. Residues: CASSQEGQRYGYTF.

The chain has TRBV29-1 and TRBJ1-1; 7 bases are shared with TRBD1. V lost 7 bases, J lost 2 bases, and 7 bases stayed unmatched. Germline V gene lookup returns CDR1 SQVTM and CDR2 ANQGSEA. The CDR3 totals 13 residues. CDR3 nucleotide sequence: TGCAGCGGTACAGGGGCGACCAACACTGAAGCTTTCTTT. It codes for CSGTGATNTEAFF.

The V gene is TRBV6-5, the J gene TRBJ1-2; D is perhaps TRBD1 (6 bases). The ends were cut back, 6 bases at V and 2 bases at J, with 10 bases in the middle. Looked up from germline, CDR1 is MNHEY and CDR2 is SVGAGI. The CDR3 loop spans 13 amino acids. DNA for the CDR3: TGTGCCAGCAGCAACGACAGGAACTATGGCTACACCTTC. The encoded protein is CASSNDRNYGYTF.

This clone was observed once. V usage is TRBV7-3 and J usage is TRBJ2-2, with TRBD1 identical over 7 bases. The CDR3 length is 13 residues. V shed 7 bases and J 4 bases; nucleotides not matched to a gene: 3. In germline, CDR1 is SGHTA, CDR2 FQGTGA. The CDR3 DNA is TGTGCCAGCAAACAGGGGCCCACCGGGGAGCTGTTTTTT. Its protein is CASKQGPTGELFF.

The V and J genes are TRBV5-1 and TRBJ2-1, with TRBD2 matching 9 bases. J gave up 4 bases and V 0 bases, and 5 bases lay outside the gene matches. This CDR3 is built from 16 residues. Per the germline V gene, CDR1 is SGHRS and CDR2 is YFSETQ. This chain's CDR3 is CASSLARLAEYNEQFF. The CDR3 DNA reads as TGCGCCAGCAGCTTGGCAAGACTAGCGGAATACAATGAGCAGTTCTTC.

The chain is built from TRBV7-9 and TRBJ2-3, with D perhaps TRBD1 (6 bases). The V end lost 5 bases, the J end lost 2 bases, and 14 bases lay between the germline ends. The CDR3 runs to 15 residues. The germline V gene has CDR1 SEHNR and CDR2 FQNEAQ (reference sequence). The CDR3 loop is CASSPQGGDTDTQYF. The CDR3 nucleotides read TGTGCCAGCAGCCCTCAAGGGGGAGACACAGATACGCAGTATTTT.

The chain employs TRBV6-1 and TRBJ2-5; D remains unclear. The closer fit of TRBJ2-7 to the DNA end suggests the J call may be wrong. This CDR3 is built from 14 residues. Germline CDR1 reads MNHNS; CDR2 reads SASEGT. The CDR3 nucleotides are TGTGCCAGCAGTCCCCAGGCCGGATCCTACGAGCAGTACTTC. It specifies CASSPQAGSYEQYF.

This clone was observed a single time. Its ends do not fully match the called genes, so a read error is possible. The CDR3 DNA is TGTGCCTTTACCCCCGGGAGCTCTGGGGCCAACGGCCTGACTTTC. This sequence encodes CAFTPGSSGANGLTF. V is TRBV30 and J is TRBJ2-6; TRBD2 is a possible D gene (6 bases). Germline loops: CDR1 GTSNPN, CDR2 SVGIG (reference sequence). The CDR3 extends over 15 amino acids.